The 25 T cell receptor beta chains reported below all come from one sample, sequenced in a study of blood T cell repertoires in COVID-19. Method: immunoSEQ multiplex PCR; TCRdb's copy keeps in-frame clones and lacks some. Of roughly 200,000 clones in the sample, 85% were seen once. The sequenced sample was peripheral blood. All receptors come from a person aged 65-85 years with COVID-19, enrolled during active disease.

In regard to this clone: This sample also contains other DNA sequences that code for the same CDR3. The chain carries TRBV7-9 and TRBJ2-7; tentatively, D is TRBD1 (6 bases). Deletions cut 0 bases from V and 3 bases from J, with 6 bases between. This CDR3 region has 13 residues. Germline V gene sequence: CDR1 SEHNR, CDR2 FQNEAQ (reference sequence). The CDR3 DNA follows: TGTGCCAGCAGCTTAGCAGGGGGCTACGAGCAGTACTTC. This translates into CASSLAGGYEQYF. Variable domain in full (rest from reference TRBV7-9 and TRBJ2-7): DTGVSQNPRHKITKRGQNVTFRCDPISEHNRLYWYRQTLGQGPEFLTYFQNEAQLEKSRLLSDRFSAERPKGSFSTLEIQRTEQGDSAMYLCASSLAGGYEQYFGPGTRLTVT.

The J gene is TRBJ1-2, the V gene TRBV7-2, with TRBD1 identical over 7 bases. CDR3 size: 17 residues. The germline V gene encodes CDR1 SGHTA and CDR2 FQGNSA. V shed 2 bases, J shed 0 bases, and the junction held 9 bases outside the gene matches. CDR3 amino acids: CASSLRQGVLANYGYTF. CDR3 DNA: TGTGCCAGCAGCTTAAGACAGGGCGTCCTAGCTAACTATGGCTACACCTTC.

The sample holds a few counts of this clone. The chain employs TRBV18 and TRBJ2-7; no firm D call. CDR1 KGHSH and CDR2 LQKENI come from the germline V gene. Trimming cost V 0 bases and J 0 bases, with 3 bases left between them. The CDR3 loop spans 13 amino acids. The CDR3 DNA follows: TGTGCCAGCTCACCACCGGCCTCCTACGAGCAGTACTTC. Its protein is CASSPPASYEQYF. Based on the CDR3 plus reference TRBV18 and TRBJ2-7, the full variable domain is NAGVMQNPRHLVRRRGQEARLRCSPMKGHSHVYWYRQLPEEGLKFMVYLQKENIIDESGMPKERFSAEFPKEGPSILRIQQVVRGDSAAYFCASSPPASYEQYFGPGTRLTVT.

V usage is TRBV27 and J usage is TRBJ1-6, with 11 nucleotides matching TRBD1. The J segment lost 10 bases and the V segment lost 5 bases, leaving 16 bases of the junction unmatched. CDR1 is MNHEY and CDR2 is SMNVEV in the germline V gene (reference sequence). The CDR3 runs to 18 residues. CDR3 loop: CASSPRGGQGVASSPLHF. The CDR3 nucleotides read TGTGCCAGCAGTCCACGTGGGGGACAGGGGGTGGCGAGCTCACCCCTCCACTTT.

The gene calls are TRBV6-5 and TRBJ2-1; 7 nucleotides match TRBD2. Looked up from germline, CDR1 is MNHEY and CDR2 is SVGAGI. Trimming at V came to 6 bases and at J to 4 bases, leaving 6 bases not matched to a gene. The CDR3 totals 14 residues. CDR3 nucleotides: TGTGCCAGCAGCGGGGCTAGCGGTTACAATGAGCAGTTCTTC. Its protein product is CASSGASGYNEQFF.

This clone was observed once. The chain uses TRBV30 and TRBJ2-1; TRBD2 matches at 8 bases. Germline-derived CDR1 and CDR2 are GTSNPN and SVGIG (reference sequence). The CDR3 runs to 13 residues. V lost 8 bases, J lost 4 bases, and 7 bases stayed unmatched. The DNA for the CDR3 is TGTGCCCAAAGCGGGGGCGTTTACAATGAGCAGTTCTTC. This gives the protein CAQSGGVYNEQFF.

V and J are TRBV9 and TRBJ1-5; D ambiguous. The V gene's germline CDR1 is SGDLS and CDR2 YYNGEE. CDR3 length: 14 amino acids. V was shortened by 2 bases and J by 0 bases, with 6 bases between the two germline ends. CDR3 residues: CASSVGASNQPQHF. CDR3 bases: TGTGCCAGCAGCGTGGGAGCTAGCAATCAGCCCCAGCATTTT.

V usage is TRBV6-5 and J usage is TRBJ2-1, with D perhaps matching TRBD2 (5 bases). The CDR3 totals 15 residues. V was trimmed by 0 bases and J by 9 bases, leaving 15 bases between them. Germline V gives CDR1 MNHEY, CDR2 SVGAGI. The CDR3 region is CASSYSSDHEGEQFF. CDR3 sequence (DNA): TGTGCCAGCAGTTACTCGTCGGACCACGAGGGTGAGCAGTTCTTC.

This clone has more than one count but fewer than ten. V and J are TRBV7-8 and TRBJ2-5; perhaps TRBD1 as D (6 bases). The CDR3 consists of 14 residues. The germline V gene encodes CDR1 SGHVS and CDR2 FQNEAQ. V was trimmed by 3 bases and J by 5 bases, leaving 13 bases between them. The CDR3 region is CASSFIGTRETQYF. In DNA form, the CDR3 reads TGTGCCAGCAGCTTCATCGGGACAAGGGAGACCCAGTACTTC.

The chain has TRBV6-2 or TRBV6-3 and TRBJ2-1, with 15 positions matching TRBD2. After removal of 4 bases from V and 2 bases from J, the junction contained 6 bases not matched to a gene. The germline V gene encodes CDR1 MNHEY and CDR2 SVGEGT. This CDR3 has 18 amino acids. The CDR3 loop reads CASSWRTSGRAAYNEQFF. In DNA, the CDR3 is TGTGCCAGCAGTTGGAGGACTAGCGGGAGGGCCGCCTACAATGAGCAGTTCTTC.

The J gene is TRBJ2-3, the V gene TRBV18, with 11 bases matching TRBD2. This CDR3 spans 16 amino acids. The V segment lost 2 bases and the J segment 7 bases; nucleotides outside the gene matches: 8. Germline values: CDR1 KGHSH, CDR2 LQKENI. The CDR3: CASSPVSGGAGNTQYF. In DNA, the CDR3 is TGTGCCAGCTCACCAGTTAGCGGGGGGGCTGGAAATACGCAGTATTTT.

V gene TRBV11-2 combines with J gene TRBJ2-1, with TRBD1 as a possible D gene (5 bases). The CDR3 runs 14 residues. In germline, CDR1 is SGHAT, CDR2 FQNNGV. V gave up 2 bases and J gave up 5 bases, with 10 bases separating them. The CDR3 is CASSLTAGNNEQFF. CDR3 nucleotide sequence: TGTGCCAGCAGCTTAACGGCAGGGAACAATGAGCAGTTCTTC.

The V call is TRBV24-1, the J call TRBJ2-3, with D perhaps matching TRBD1 (6 bases). Per germline, CDR1 KGHDR and CDR2 SFDVKD. Trimming shortened V by 0 bases and J by 0 bases, and 6 bases separated the two germline ends. The CDR3 is made up of 15 amino acids. In DNA, the CDR3 is TGTGCCACCAGTGATTTGACAGGGAGCACAGATACGCAGTATTTT. Translating it yields CATSDLTGSTDTQYF.

This clone was observed a few times. The J gene is TRBJ2-3, the V gene TRBV27, with TRBD2 as a possible D gene (6 bases). Trimming removed 7 bases from V and 1 base from J, with 18 bases in between. Germline values: CDR1 MNHEY, CDR2 SMNVEV (reference sequence). The CDR3 spans 16 residues. In nucleotides, the CDR3 is TGTGCCAGCACCAAGGGCACGGGAGCCGGCACAGATACGCAGTATTTT. Translated, it gives CASTKGTGAGTDTQYF.

This clone was counted only a few times. J is TRBJ1-4 and V is TRBV7-8; tentatively, D is TRBD1 (6 bases). The ends were cut back, 5 bases at V and 8 bases at J, with 15 bases in the middle. Looked up from germline, CDR1 is SGHVS and CDR2 is FQNEAQ. The CDR3 covers 14 residues. The CDR3: CASSHGQRGEKLFF. The CDR3 bases are TGTGCCAGCAGCCATGGACAGAGAGGCGAAAAACTGTTTTTT.

V usage is TRBV18 and J usage is TRBJ2-4; 10 nucleotides line up with TRBD1. The germline CDR1 and CDR2 sequences are KGHSH and LQKENI. V gave up 3 bases and J gave up 1 base; unmatched junction bases: 9. CDR3 size: 18 residues. The DNA of the CDR3 is TGTGCCAGCTCACCGTCCGGGACAGGGGTTTGGGCCAAAAACATTCAGTACTTC. It translates to CASSPSGTGVWAKNIQYF. Variable domain in full (rest from reference TRBV18 and TRBJ2-4): NAGVMQNPRHLVRRRGQEARLRCSPMKGHSHVYWYRQLPEEGLKFMVYLQKENIIDESGMPKERFSAEFPKEGPSILRIQQVVRGDSAAYFCASSPSGTGVWAKNIQYFGAGTRLSVL.

This chain connects TRBV11-3 to TRBJ2-1, with TRBD2 matching over 7 bases. The CDR3 loop spans 14 amino acids. Germline CDR1 SGHNT, CDR2 YENEEA. Trimming cost V 5 bases and J 4 bases; bases outside gene matches: 5. CDR3 nucleotide sequence: TGTGCCAGCAGCCCACGGGGGGTTTACAATGAGCAGTTCTTC. Protein: CASSPRGVYNEQFF.

This chain links TRBV3-1 (or the pseudogene TRBV3-2) with TRBJ2-1; TRBD1 matches 12 bases. Germline V gene lookup returns CDR1 LGHDT and CDR2 YNNKEL (reference sequence). This CDR3 comprises 17 residues. V lost 4 bases, J lost 4 bases, and 8 bases stayed unmatched. The CDR3 DNA is TGTGCCAGCAGCCGGAAGGGACAGGGGGCAGGGTACAATGAGCAGTTCTTC. Residues: CASSRKGQGAGYNEQFF.

The rearrangement links TRBV7-2 to TRBJ2-7, with no clear D. CDR3 length equals 15 residues. Trimming removed 0 bases at V and 2 bases at J, with 11 bases between. Germline V CDR1 and CDR2: SGHTA, FQGNSA. The CDR3 bases are TGTGCCAGCAGCTTAGCAGCCCCCACCGCCTACGAGCAGTACTTC. It translates to CASSLAAPTAYEQYF.

This chain connects TRBV11-1 to TRBJ1-2; possible D gene TRBD1, 5 bases. Per germline, CDR1 SGHAT and CDR2 FQDESV (reference sequence). The V end lost 2 bases, the J end lost 2 bases, and 12 bases lay between the germline ends. CDR3 length: 15 residues. DNA of the CDR3: TGTGCCAGCAGCTTACTGTTTGGGGCCAACTATGGCTACACCTTC. Residues: CASSLLFGANYGYTF. Combining the CDR3 with reference TRBV11-1 and TRBJ1-2 gives the whole variable domain EAEVAQSPRYKITEKSQAVAFWCDPISGHATLYWYRQILGQGPELLVQFQDESVVDDSQLPKDRFSAERLKGVDSTLKIQPAELGDSAMYLCASSLLFGANYGYTFGSGTRLTVV.

In this sample, this clone turned up once. V usage is TRBV4-2 and J usage is TRBJ2-4; possibly TRBD1 for D (5 bases). Trimming cost V 0 bases and J 6 bases, with 18 bases left between them. Germline loops: CDR1 LGHNA, CDR2 YNFKEQ. The CDR3 sequence is 17 residues long. CDR3 DNA sequence: TGTGCCAGCAGCCAAGATTGGGGCAGGCAGTCTGGAAACATTCAGTACTTC. Amino acid sequence: CASSQDWGRQSGNIQYF.

This chain links TRBV28 with TRBJ1-1; D is possibly TRBD1 (6 bases). The CDR3 is 13 amino acids. V was pared by 8 bases and J by 4 bases, with 14 bases between. The germline V gene has CDR1 MDHEN and CDR2 SYDVKM. The CDR3 sequence is CASQGSLGTEAFF. DNA of the CDR3: TGTGCCAGCCAGGGGAGTTTGGGCACTGAAGCTTTCTTT.

A note on this clone: One end of the junction fails to match germline, which may point to a read error. V and J are TRBV6-2 or TRBV6-3 and TRBJ1-2; possible D gene TRBD1, 6 bases. CDR1 and CDR2 (germline): MNHEY, SVGEGT. There are 13 residues in the CDR3. The DNA for the CDR3 is TGTGCCAGCAGCCAACAGGGTTACTACGGCTACACCTTC. Translation: CASSQQGYYGYTF.

The V gene is TRBV5-1, the J gene TRBJ2-3; maybe TRBD2 (5 bases). Germline CDR1 and CDR2: SGHRS and YFSETQ. The CDR3 has 16 amino acids. Trimming left V 1 base short and J 0 bases short, with 12 bases between. The CDR3 reads CASSLYRTESTDTQYF. DNA for the CDR3: TGCGCCAGCAGCTTGTACCGGACTGAGAGCACAGATACGCAGTATTTT.

With regard to this clone: One end of the junction fails to match germline, which may point to a read error. The J gene is TRBJ1-2, the V gene TRBV12-3 or TRBV12-4, with a weak D call TRBD1 (5 bases). The CDR3 is made up of 11 amino acids. The CDR3 DNA sequence: TGTGCCAGCAGGACCTTATCAGGGACTCTCTTC. Amino acid sequence: CASRTLSGTLF.